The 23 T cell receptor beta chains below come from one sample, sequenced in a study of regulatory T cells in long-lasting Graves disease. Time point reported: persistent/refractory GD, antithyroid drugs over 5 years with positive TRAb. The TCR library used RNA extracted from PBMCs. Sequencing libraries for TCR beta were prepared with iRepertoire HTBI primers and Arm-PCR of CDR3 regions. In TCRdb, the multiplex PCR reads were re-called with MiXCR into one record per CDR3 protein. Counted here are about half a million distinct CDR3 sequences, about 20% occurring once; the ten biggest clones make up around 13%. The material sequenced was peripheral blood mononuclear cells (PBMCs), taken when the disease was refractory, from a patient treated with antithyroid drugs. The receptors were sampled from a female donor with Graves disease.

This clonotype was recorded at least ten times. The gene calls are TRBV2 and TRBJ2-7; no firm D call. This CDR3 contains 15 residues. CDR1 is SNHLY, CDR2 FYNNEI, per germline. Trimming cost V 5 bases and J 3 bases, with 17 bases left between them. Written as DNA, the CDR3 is TGTGCCAGCAGTTCCCTTGAGACACGTCTCTACGAGCAGTACTTC. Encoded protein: CASSSLETRLYEQYF.

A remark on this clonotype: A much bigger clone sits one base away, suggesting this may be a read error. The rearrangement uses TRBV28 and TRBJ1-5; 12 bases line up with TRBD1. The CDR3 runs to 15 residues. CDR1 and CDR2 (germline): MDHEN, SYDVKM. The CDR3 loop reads CASREGQGANQPRHF. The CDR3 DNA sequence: TGTGCCAGCAGGGAGGGACAGGGGGCGAATCAGCCCCGGCATTTT.

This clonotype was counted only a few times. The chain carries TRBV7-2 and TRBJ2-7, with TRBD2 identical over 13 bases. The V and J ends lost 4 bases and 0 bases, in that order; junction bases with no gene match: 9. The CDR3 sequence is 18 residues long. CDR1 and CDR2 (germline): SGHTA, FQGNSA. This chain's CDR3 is CASSSLTSGRPSSYEQYF. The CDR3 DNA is TGTGCCAGCAGCTCCTTGACTAGCGGGAGGCCGAGCTCCTACGAGCAGTACTTC.

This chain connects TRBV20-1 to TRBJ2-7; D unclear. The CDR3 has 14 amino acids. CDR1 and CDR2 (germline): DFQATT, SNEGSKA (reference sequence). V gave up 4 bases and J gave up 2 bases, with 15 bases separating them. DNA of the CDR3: TGCAGTGCTATTCCTCCGGGCGGTACCTACGAGCAGTACTTC. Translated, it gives CSAIPPGGTYEQYF.

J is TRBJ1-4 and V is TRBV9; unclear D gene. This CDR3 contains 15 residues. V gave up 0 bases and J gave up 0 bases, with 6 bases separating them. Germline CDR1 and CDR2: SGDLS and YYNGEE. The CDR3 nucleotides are TGTGCCAGCAGCGTAGCGGAGGCAACTAATGAAAAACTGTTTTTT. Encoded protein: CASSVAEATNEKLFF.

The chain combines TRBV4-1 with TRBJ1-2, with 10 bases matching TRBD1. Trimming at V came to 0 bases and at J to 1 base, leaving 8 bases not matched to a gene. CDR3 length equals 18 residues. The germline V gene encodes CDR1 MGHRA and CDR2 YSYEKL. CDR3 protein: CASSQDEGQGIGNYGYTF. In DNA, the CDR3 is TGCGCCAGCAGCCAAGATGAGGGACAGGGGATTGGTAACTATGGCTACACCTTC.

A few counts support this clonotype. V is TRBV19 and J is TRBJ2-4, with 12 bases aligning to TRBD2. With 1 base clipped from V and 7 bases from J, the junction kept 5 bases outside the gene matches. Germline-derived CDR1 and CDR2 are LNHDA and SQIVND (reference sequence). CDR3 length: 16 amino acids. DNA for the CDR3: TGTGCCAGTAGTATAGGGGCTAGCGGGAGGGCGAACATTCAGTACTTC. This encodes CASSIGASGRANIQYF.

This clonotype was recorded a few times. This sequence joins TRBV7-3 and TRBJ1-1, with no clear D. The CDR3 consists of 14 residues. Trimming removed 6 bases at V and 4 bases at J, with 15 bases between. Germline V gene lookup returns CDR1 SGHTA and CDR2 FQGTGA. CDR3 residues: CASRATAVGTEAFF. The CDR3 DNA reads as TGTGCCAGCAGGGCGACTGCGGTGGGCACTGAAGCTTTCTTT.

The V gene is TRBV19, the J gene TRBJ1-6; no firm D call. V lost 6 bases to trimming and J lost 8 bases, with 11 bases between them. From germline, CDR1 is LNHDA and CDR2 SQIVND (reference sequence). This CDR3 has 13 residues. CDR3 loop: CASRFQDHSPLHF. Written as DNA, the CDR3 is TGTGCCAGTAGATTTCAGGACCATTCACCCCTCCACTTT.

As DNA, the CDR3 is TGTGCCAGCAGCTTATTCCGGAGAGGGCTAGCGGGTTTAGCCGGGGAGCTGTTTTTT. Its protein product is CASSLFRRGLAGLAGELFF. The V and J genes are TRBV7-9 and TRBJ2-2, with TRBD2 identical over 8 bases. The CDR3 has 19 amino acids. V shed 2 bases and J 6 bases; nucleotides not matched to a gene: 17. CDR1 is SEHNR, CDR2 FQNEAQ, per germline (reference sequence).

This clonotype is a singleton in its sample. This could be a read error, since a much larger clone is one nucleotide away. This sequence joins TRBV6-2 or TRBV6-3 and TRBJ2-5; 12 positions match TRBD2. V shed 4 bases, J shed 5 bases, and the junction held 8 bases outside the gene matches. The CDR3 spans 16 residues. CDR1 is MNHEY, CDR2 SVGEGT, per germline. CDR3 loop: CASSFCPSGRAETQYF. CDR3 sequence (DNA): TGTGCCAGCAGTTTCTGTCCTAGCGGGAGGGCCGAGACCCAGTACTTC.

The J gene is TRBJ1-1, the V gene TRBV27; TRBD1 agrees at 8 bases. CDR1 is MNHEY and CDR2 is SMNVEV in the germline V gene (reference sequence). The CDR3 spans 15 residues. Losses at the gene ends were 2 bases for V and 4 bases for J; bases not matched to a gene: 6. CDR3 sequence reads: CASSLIPTGGTEAFF. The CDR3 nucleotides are TGTGCCAGCAGTTTAATTCCTACAGGGGGCACTGAAGCTTTCTTT.

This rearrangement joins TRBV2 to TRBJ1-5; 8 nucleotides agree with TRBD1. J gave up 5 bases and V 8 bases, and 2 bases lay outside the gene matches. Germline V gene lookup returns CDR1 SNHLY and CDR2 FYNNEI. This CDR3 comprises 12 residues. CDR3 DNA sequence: TGTGCCAGCGAACAGGGGGATCAGCCCCAGCATTTT. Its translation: CASEQGDQPQHF.

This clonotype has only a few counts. CDR3 coding DNA: TGTGCCTGGAGTGTCGGAGGGGCCCTTTACGAGCAGTACTTC. Translation gives CAWSVGGALYEQYF. V gene TRBV30 combines with J gene TRBJ2-7, with D possibly TRBD2 on 6 matching bases. V gave up 0 bases and J gave up 4 bases, with 13 bases separating them. The V gene's germline CDR1 is GTSNPN and CDR2 SVGIG (reference sequence). This CDR3 has 14 amino acids.

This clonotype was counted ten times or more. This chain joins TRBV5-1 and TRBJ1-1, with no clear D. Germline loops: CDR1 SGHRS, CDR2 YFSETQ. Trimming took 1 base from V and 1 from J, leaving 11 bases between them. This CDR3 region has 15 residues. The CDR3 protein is CASSLYAGQNTEAFF. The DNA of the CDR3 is TGCGCCAGCAGCTTGTACGCAGGTCAGAACACTGAAGCTTTCTTT.

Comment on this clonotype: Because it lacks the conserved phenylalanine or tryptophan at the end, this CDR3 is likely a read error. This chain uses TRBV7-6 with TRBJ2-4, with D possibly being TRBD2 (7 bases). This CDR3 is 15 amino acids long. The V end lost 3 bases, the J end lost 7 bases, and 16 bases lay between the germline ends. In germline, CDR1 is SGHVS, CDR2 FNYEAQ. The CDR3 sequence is CASSLGLGGGNIQYL. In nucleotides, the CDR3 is TGTGCCAGCAGCTTGGGGCTAGGGGGAGGGAACATTCAGTACCTC.

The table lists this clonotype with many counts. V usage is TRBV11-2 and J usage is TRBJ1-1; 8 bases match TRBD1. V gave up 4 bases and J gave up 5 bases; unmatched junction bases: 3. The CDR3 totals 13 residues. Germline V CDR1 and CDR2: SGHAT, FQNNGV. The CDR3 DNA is TGTGCCAGCAGCTCCTACAGGGGGACTGAAGCTTTCTTT. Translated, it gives CASSSYRGTEAFF.

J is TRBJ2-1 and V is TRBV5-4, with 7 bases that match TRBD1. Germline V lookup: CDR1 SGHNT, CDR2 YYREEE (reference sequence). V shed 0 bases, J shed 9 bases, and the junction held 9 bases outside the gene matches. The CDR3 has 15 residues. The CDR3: CASSLGDRQWREQFF. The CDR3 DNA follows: TGTGCCAGCAGCTTGGGGGACAGACAATGGCGTGAGCAGTTCTTC.

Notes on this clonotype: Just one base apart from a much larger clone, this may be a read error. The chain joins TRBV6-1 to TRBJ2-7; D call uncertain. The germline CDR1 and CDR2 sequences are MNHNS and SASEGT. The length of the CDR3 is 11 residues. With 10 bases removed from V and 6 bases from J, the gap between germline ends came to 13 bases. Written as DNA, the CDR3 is TGTGCCACTCAAGGATTGAGCGAGCAGTACTTC. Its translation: CATQGLSEQYF.

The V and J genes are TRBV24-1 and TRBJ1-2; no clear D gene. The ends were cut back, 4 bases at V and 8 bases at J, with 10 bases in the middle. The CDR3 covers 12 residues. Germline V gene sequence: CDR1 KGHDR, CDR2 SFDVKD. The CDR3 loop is CATSESGGGYTF. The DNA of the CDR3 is TGTGCCACCAGTGAGTCCGGAGGCGGCTACACCTTC.

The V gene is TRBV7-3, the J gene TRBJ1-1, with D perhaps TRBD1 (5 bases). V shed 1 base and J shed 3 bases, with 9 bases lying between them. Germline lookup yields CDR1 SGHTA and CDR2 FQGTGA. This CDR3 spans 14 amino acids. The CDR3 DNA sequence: TGTGCCAGCAGCTTAAGGGTGGGGGACACTGAAGCTTTCTTT. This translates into CASSLRVGDTEAFF.

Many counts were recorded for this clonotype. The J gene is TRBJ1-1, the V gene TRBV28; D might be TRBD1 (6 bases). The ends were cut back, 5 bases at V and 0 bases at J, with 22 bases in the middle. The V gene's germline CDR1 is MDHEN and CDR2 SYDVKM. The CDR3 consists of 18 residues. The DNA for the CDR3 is TGTGCCAGCAGTACAGGGAAAGGGAGCACCTCGATGAACACTGAAGCTTTCTTT. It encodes CASSTGKGSTSMNTEAFF.

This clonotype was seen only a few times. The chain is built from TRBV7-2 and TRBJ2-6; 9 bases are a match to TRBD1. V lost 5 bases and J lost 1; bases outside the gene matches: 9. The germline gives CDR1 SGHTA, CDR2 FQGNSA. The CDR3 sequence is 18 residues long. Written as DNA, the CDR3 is TGTGCCAGCAGCCCACGGACAGGGGAACTTTCTGGGGCCAACGTCCTGACTTTC. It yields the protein CASSPRTGELSGANVLTF. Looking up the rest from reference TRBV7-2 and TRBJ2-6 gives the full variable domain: GAGVSQSPSNKVTEKGKDVELRCDPISGHTALYWYRQSLGQGLEFLIYFQGNSAPDKSGLPSDRFSAERTGGSVSTLTIQRTQQEDSAVYLCASSPRTGELSGANVLTFGAGSRLTVL.